These 8 T cell receptor beta chains came from one sample sequenced in a study of blood T cell repertoires in COVID-19. The repertoire was sequenced with immunoSEQ multiplex PCR; TCRdb's copy has only in-frame clones and lacks some. The data show more than 95,000 clones, about 85% seen once. Sequencing was carried out using peripheral blood. The receptors come from a man older than 75 with active or convalescent COVID-19.

The rearrangement uses TRBV28 and TRBJ1-3, with TRBD1 identical over 10 bases. This CDR3 has 13 residues. Germline loops: CDR1 MDHEN, CDR2 SYDVKM. J gave up 7 bases and V 4 bases, and 1 base lay outside the gene matches. CDR3 DNA: TGTGCCAGCAGTTCGGGACAGGGGAACACCATATATTTT. Translating gives CASSSGQGNTIYF.

The rearrangement joins TRBV10-3 to TRBJ2-5; 7 bases fit TRBD1. This CDR3 spans 16 amino acids. Germline CDR1 and CDR2: ENHRY and SYGVKD. The ends lost 6 bases at V and 5 bases at J; junction bases unmatched: 15. The DNA of the CDR3 is TGTGCCATCAGAGAAACGCTGACAGGGACGGATGAGACCCAGTACTTC. Translation: CAIRETLTGTDETQYF.

The chain joins TRBV3-1 (or the pseudogene TRBV3-2) to TRBJ1-1; a weak D match, TRBD1 (5 bases). Trimming took off 3 bases at V and 5 bases at J, with 10 bases between the two ends. The CDR3 is made up of 13 amino acids. The germline gives CDR1 LGHDT, CDR2 YNNKEL (reference sequence). The CDR3 loop is CASSQREGTEAFF. Here the CDR3 DNA reads TGTGCCAGCAGCCAGAGGGAGGGGACTGAAGCTTTCTTT.

The genes are TRBV19 and TRBJ1-6; the match to TRBD1 covers 8 bases. Trimming at V came to 3 bases and at J to 3 bases, leaving 4 bases not matched to a gene. The length of the CDR3 is 16 residues. Germline V gives CDR1 LNHDA, CDR2 SQIVND (reference sequence). The CDR3 loop is CASSMGQALYNSPLHF. CDR3 in DNA: TGTGCCAGTAGTATGGGACAGGCCCTCTATAATTCACCCCTCCACTTT.

The chain joins TRBV5-1 to TRBJ1-1; 11 bases map to TRBD1. The V and J ends lost 2 bases and 5 bases, in that order; junction bases with no gene match: 8. The germline V gene encodes CDR1 SGHRS and CDR2 YFSETQ. The CDR3 length is 16 residues. The CDR3 bases are TGCGCCAGCAGCTTCCGGACAGGGGGCTTAGGGACTGAAGCTTTCTTT. Protein: CASSFRTGGLGTEAFF.

This clone was seen a few times. The chain is built from TRBV6-6 and TRBJ1-2; 7 bases are shared with TRBD1. Trimming removed 7 bases from V and 2 bases from J; junction bases left unmatched: 4. This CDR3 contains 13 residues. The germline V gene encodes CDR1 MNHNY and CDR2 SVGAGI (reference sequence). The DNA of the CDR3 is TGTGCCAGCACTACAGGGGTAAACTATGGCTACACCTTC. It translates to CASTTGVNYGYTF.

This rearrangement joins TRBV27 to TRBJ1-5; 9 nucleotides match TRBD1. The CDR3 is made up of 16 amino acids. The V segment lost 6 bases and the J segment 2 bases; nucleotides outside the gene matches: 8. Germline V CDR1 and CDR2: MNHEY, SMNVEV (reference sequence). Written as DNA, the CDR3 is TGTGCCAGCAGCCGCTCGACAGGGGGGCGCAATCAGCCCCAGCATTTT. It encodes CASSRSTGGRNQPQHF.

The chain has TRBV5-1 and TRBJ2-1; possibly TRBD2 for D (6 bases). CDR1 SGHRS and CDR2 YFSETQ come from the germline V gene. The CDR3 runs 14 residues. Trimming pared 4 bases from V and 10 bases from J, leaving 18 bases between. The CDR3 loop is CASSKGLAPEEQFF. In DNA, the CDR3 is TGCGCCAGCAGCAAGGGACTGGCTCCTGAGGAGCAGTTCTTC.